This TCR beta chain appears in the sequencing data of a study of blood T cell repertoires in COVID-19. The length of the CDR3 is 13 residues. Germline values: CDR1 SQVTM, CDR2 ANQGSEA. V was pared by 4 bases and J by 15 bases, with 13 bases of the junction left unmatched. Measured with immunoSEQ multiplex PCR; TCRdb has only the in-frame clones, and not every one. Of about 70,000 clones in the sample, around 85% were seen once. Sequencing was performed on peripheral blood. The sequence derives from a man older than 75 with acute or convalescent COVID-19. The V gene is TRBV29-1, the J gene TRBJ2-1; 9 nucleotides agree with TRBD1. The CDR3 DNA follows: TGCAGCGTTGCAAGGACAGGGGTCACCGAGTTGTTCTTC. This encodes CSVARTGVTELFF.